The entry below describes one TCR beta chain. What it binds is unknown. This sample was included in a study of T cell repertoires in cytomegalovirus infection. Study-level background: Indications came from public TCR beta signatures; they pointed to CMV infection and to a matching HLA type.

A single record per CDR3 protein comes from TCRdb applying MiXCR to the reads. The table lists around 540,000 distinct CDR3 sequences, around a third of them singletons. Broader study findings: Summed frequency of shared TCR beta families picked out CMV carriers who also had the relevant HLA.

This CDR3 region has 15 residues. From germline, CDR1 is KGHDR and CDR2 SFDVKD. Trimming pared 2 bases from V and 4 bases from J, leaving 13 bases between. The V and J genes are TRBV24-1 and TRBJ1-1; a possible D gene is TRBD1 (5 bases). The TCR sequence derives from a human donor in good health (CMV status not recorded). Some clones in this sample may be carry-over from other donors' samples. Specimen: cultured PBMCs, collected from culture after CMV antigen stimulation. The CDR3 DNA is TGTGCCACCAGTGATTCCGGGGCCGGGTCCACTGAAGCTTTCTTT. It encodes CATSDSGAGSTEAFF.